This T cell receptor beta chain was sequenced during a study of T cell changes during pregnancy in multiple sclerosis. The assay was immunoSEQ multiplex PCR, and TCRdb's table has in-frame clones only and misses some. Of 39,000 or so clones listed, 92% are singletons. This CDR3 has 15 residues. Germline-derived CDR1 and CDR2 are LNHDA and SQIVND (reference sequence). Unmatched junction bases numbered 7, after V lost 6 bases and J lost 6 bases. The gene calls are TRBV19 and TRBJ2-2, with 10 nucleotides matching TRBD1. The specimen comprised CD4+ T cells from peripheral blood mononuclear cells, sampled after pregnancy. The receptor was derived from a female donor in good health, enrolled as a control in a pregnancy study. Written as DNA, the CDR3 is TGTGCCAGTAGCTGGGGACAGGGGTTCTCCGGGGAGCTGTTTTTT. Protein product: CASSWGQGFSGELFF.